The 27 T cell receptor beta chains given below trace back to one sample, sequenced in a study of shared clonotypes between healthy human individuals. Clones were read by immunoSEQ multiplex PCR, and TCRdb kept only the in-frame ones, dropping some. The data show roughly 2.5 million clones, approximately 92% seen once. What was sequenced was naive CD4+ T cells sorted from blood. Subset: CD45RA+ positively selected. These receptors all stem from a man younger than 35 in good health.

This clone has a single count. V and J are TRBV12-5 and TRBJ2-3, with D uncertain. Looked up from germline, CDR1 is LGHNT and CDR2 is FRNRAP. Deletions cut 2 bases from V and 5 bases from J, with 17 bases between. This CDR3 has 16 amino acids. The CDR3 sequence is CASGLPTQAPGDTQYF. The CDR3 bases are TGTGCTAGTGGTTTGCCAACCCAGGCCCCCGGAGATACGCAGTATTTT.

The chain recombines TRBV5-5 with TRBJ1-6; D not resolved. The CDR3 has 13 residues. Trimming removed 1 base from V and 14 bases from J, with 13 bases in between. Germline CDR1 SGHKS, CDR2 YYEKEE (reference sequence). CDR3 DNA: TGTGCCAGCAGCTTGTTTGAGCCGTCTGCCCTCCACTTT. Encoded protein: CASSLFEPSALHF.

This chain uses TRBV6-1 with TRBJ1-2, with D tentatively TRBD1 (6 bases). Germline V gene sequence: CDR1 MNHNS, CDR2 SASEGT. The CDR3 runs 18 residues. V was trimmed by 1 base and J by 5 bases, leaving 23 bases between them. CDR3 coding DNA: TGTGCCAGCAGTGAAGGGTCCAGTCCGGGGGGAGGGGGTTATGGCTACACCTTC. It specifies CASSEGSSPGGGGYGYTF.

The sample holds one count of this clone. V and J are TRBV6-5 and TRBJ2-5; 15 bases align to TRBD2. The CDR3 totals 16 residues. Trimming removed 2 bases from V and 5 bases from J; junction bases left unmatched: 3. Per the germline V gene, CDR1 is MNHEY and CDR2 is SVGAGI. DNA for the CDR3: TGTGCCAGCAGTTACGGACTAGCGGGAGGGGCCGAGACCCAGTACTTC. This gives the protein CASSYGLAGGAETQYF.

The chain uses TRBV5-1 and TRBJ2-5; unclear D gene. V was clipped by 0 bases and J by 5 bases, with 11 bases between them. The CDR3 covers 14 residues. Germline V gives CDR1 SGHRS, CDR2 YFSETQ. The CDR3 region is CASSLGLGSETQYF. CDR3 in DNA: TGCGCCAGCAGCTTGGGCCTGGGTTCGGAGACCCAGTACTTC.

V gene TRBV7-9 combines with J gene TRBJ2-3, with D perhaps TRBD1 (6 bases). The CDR3 contains 16 residues. CDR1 is SEHNR, CDR2 FQNEAQ, per germline (reference sequence). Between the trimmed V and J ends, which lost 5 bases and 8 bases, there was a span of 23 bases. The CDR3 loop reads CASSPEVDRRNSTQYF. The CDR3, as DNA: TGTGCCAGCAGCCCTGAAGTCGACAGGAGAAACAGTACGCAGTATTTT.

This clone was counted once. The chain has TRBV29-1 and TRBJ2-2; unclear D gene. The CDR3 is 13 amino acids. Germline V gene sequence: CDR1 SQVTM, CDR2 ANQGSEA. V was shortened by 4 bases and J by 0 bases, with 6 bases between the two germline ends. This CDR3 reads CSVGSANTGELFF. DNA of the CDR3: TGCAGCGTTGGCAGCGCGAACACCGGGGAGCTGTTTTTT.

The chain carries TRBV5-1 and TRBJ1-2; 9 bases line up with TRBD1. CDR1 is SGHRS, CDR2 YFSETQ, per germline. The V segment lost 5 bases and the J segment 6 bases; nucleotides outside the gene matches: 8. This CDR3 contains 14 residues. CDR3 sequence: CASRSTGGDDGYTF. DNA for the CDR3: TGCGCCAGCAGAAGCACAGGGGGCGACGATGGCTACACCTTC.

The chain carries TRBV2 and TRBJ1-5; D is unclear. CDR1 SNHLY and CDR2 FYNNEI come from the germline V gene. V was trimmed by 2 bases and J by 4 bases, leaving 18 bases between them. The length of the CDR3 is 17 residues. The CDR3 sequence is CASSERRPPARNQPQHF. CDR3 DNA: TGTGCCAGCAGTGAACGACGTCCCCCTGCGCGGAATCAGCCCCAGCATTTT. The full variable domain, its missing parts supplied by reference TRBV2 and TRBJ1-5, is EPEVTQTPSHQVTQMGQEVILRCVPISNHLYFYWYRQILGQKVEFLVSFYNNEISEKSEIFDDQFSVERPDGSNFTLKIRSTKLEDSAMYFCASSERRPPARNQPQHFGDGTRLSIL.

The chain links TRBV6-6 to TRBJ1-4, with D hard to call. In germline, CDR1 is MNHNY, CDR2 SVGAGI (reference sequence). The CDR3 is made up of 16 amino acids. V gave up 0 bases and J gave up 0 bases, with 8 bases separating them. CDR3 region: CASSYSFTATNEKLFF. In DNA form, the CDR3 reads TGTGCCAGCAGTTACTCGTTCACAGCAACTAATGAAAAACTGTTTTTT.

The rearrangement links TRBV6-6 to TRBJ2-1; 7 bases map to TRBD2. The CDR3 sequence is 15 residues long. Germline CDR1 is MNHNY and CDR2 is SVGAGI (reference sequence). Trimming removed 5 bases from V and 7 bases from J; junction bases left unmatched: 11. The CDR3 reads CASSRDLVGGNEQFF. The CDR3 DNA sequence: TGTGCCAGCAGTCGCGACTTAGTGGGGGGGAATGAGCAGTTCTTC.

This chain uses TRBV6-6 with TRBJ2-7; D not certain. Germline V CDR1 and CDR2: MNHNY, SVGAGI (reference sequence). CDR3 length: 13 amino acids. Trimming pared 2 bases from V and 2 bases from J, leaving 7 bases between. The CDR3 loop reads CASSYGLAYEQYF. CDR3 DNA sequence: TGTGCCAGCAGTTACGGTCTGGCCTACGAGCAGTACTTC.

CDR3 in DNA: TGTGCCAGCAGCCTCCCCTCGCACAGGGGGGCCTCCAATCAGCCCCAGCATTTT. Translated, it gives CASSLPSHRGASNQPQHF. This chain joins TRBV14 and TRBJ1-5; 8 positions match TRBD1. This CDR3 has 18 amino acids. V shed 4 bases and J 3 bases; nucleotides not matched to a gene: 14. Germline V gene lookup returns CDR1 SGHDN and CDR2 FVKESK.

The V gene is TRBV5-6, the J gene TRBJ2-5; 8 bases align to TRBD1. V trimming: 1 base; J trimming: 4 bases; junction bases outside the gene matches: 3. From germline, CDR1 is SGHDT and CDR2 YYEEEE. The CDR3 is 14 residues long. In DNA form, the CDR3 reads TGTGCCAGCAGCTTGACACAGGGGGGAGAGACCCAGTACTTC. The encoded protein is CASSLTQGGETQYF.

The rearrangement uses TRBV7-8 and TRBJ1-5; no reliable D call. V gave up 3 bases and J gave up 0 bases, with 6 bases separating them. CDR3 length: 14 amino acids. The V gene's germline CDR1 is SGHVS and CDR2 FQNEAQ. CDR3 nucleotide sequence: TGTGCCAGCAGCTTGTCTCTTAGCAATCAGCCCCAGCATTTT. It codes for CASSLSLSNQPQHF.

This chain connects TRBV29-1 to TRBJ2-7; no reliable D call. Germline CDR1 is SQVTM and CDR2 is ANQGSEA. Between the trimmed V and J ends, which lost 5 bases and 0 bases, there was a span of 8 bases. The CDR3 contains 12 residues. CDR3 bases: TGCAGCGTTATGGACCTCTCCTACGAGCAGTACTTC. Its translation is CSVMDLSYEQYF.

The CDR3 loop reads CASSPQAASYEQYF. The CDR3, as DNA: TGTGCCAGCAGCCCCCAAGCGGCGTCCTACGAGCAGTACTTC. This chain links TRBV7-6 with TRBJ2-7; possible D gene TRBD2, 5 bases. Germline-derived CDR1 and CDR2 are SGHVS and FNYEAQ. This CDR3 spans 14 amino acids. The germline V and J ends were trimmed by 5 bases and 1 base, with 12 bases remaining between them.

The chain has TRBV19 and TRBJ1-2; D is unresolved. Per germline, CDR1 LNHDA and CDR2 SQIVND (reference sequence). The V end was cut by 4 bases, the J end by 0 bases, with 9 bases between. The CDR3 consists of 14 residues. CDR3 coding DNA: TGTGCCAGTAGTAGCCCTGGTGCTAACTATGGCTACACCTTC. Its translation: CASSSPGANYGYTF.

The chain uses TRBV7-9 and TRBJ1-2, with unresolved D. This CDR3 has 14 amino acids. Germline assignment: CDR1 SEHNR and CDR2 FQNEAQ (reference sequence). The ends were cut back, 5 bases at V and 2 bases at J, with 12 bases in the middle. CDR3: CASSPPKQNYGYTF. DNA for the CDR3: TGTGCCAGCAGCCCCCCCAAACAAAACTATGGCTACACCTTC.

J is TRBJ2-5 and V is TRBV5-1, with a tentative D call TRBD1 (6 bases). The CDR3 covers 13 residues. Deletions cut 4 bases from V and 3 bases from J, with 10 bases between. Germline CDR1 SGHRS, CDR2 YFSETQ. The CDR3 is CASSEQGEETQYF. The CDR3 bases are TGCGCCAGCAGCGAACAGGGTGAAGAGACCCAGTACTTC.

On this clone: An end of the junction differs from the germline gene, which may be a read error. This chain links TRBV18 with TRBJ2-7; D may be TRBD1 (5 bases). CDR1 and CDR2 (germline): KGHSH, LQKENI. This CDR3 has 12 amino acids. The CDR3 reads CASSPGLPNNFF. CDR3 sequence (DNA): TGTGCCAGCTCACCGGGGCTCCCCAATAACTTCTTC.

The chain uses TRBV6-6 and TRBJ2-5; the D gene is possibly TRBD1 (6 bases). The V end lost 4 bases, the J end lost 1 base, and 16 bases lay between the germline ends. The CDR3 totals 16 residues. Germline CDR1 and CDR2: MNHNY and SVGAGI (reference sequence). CDR3 nucleotides: TGTGCCAGCAGTTCCGGGACACCCGGCCCCCAAGAGACCCAGTACTTC. This sequence encodes CASSSGTPGPQETQYF.

This chain joins TRBV5-4 and TRBJ2-7; D is perhaps TRBD1 or TRBD2 (5 bases each). CDR1 SGHNT and CDR2 YYREEE come from the germline V gene (reference sequence). The CDR3 has 15 amino acids. V was cut by 3 bases and J by 5 bases, with 18 bases left in between. The CDR3: CASSSRWDGVDEQYF. The CDR3 nucleotides are TGTGCCAGCAGCTCCCGGTGGGACGGGGTCGACGAGCAGTACTTC.

This chain joins TRBV7-9 and TRBJ2-5; 8 positions agree with TRBD2. This CDR3 contains 16 residues. Losses at the gene ends were 4 bases for V and 5 bases for J; bases not matched to a gene: 12. Germline values: CDR1 SEHNR, CDR2 FQNEAQ (reference sequence). The CDR3 is CASSYLGLAGTETQYF. The CDR3 DNA follows: TGTGCCAGCAGCTACCTGGGGTTAGCGGGGACGGAGACCCAGTACTTC.

V is TRBV6-1 and J is TRBJ1-4, with D possibly being TRBD1 (6 bases). Deletions cut 6 bases from V and 6 bases from J, with 14 bases between. Germline V gene lookup returns CDR1 MNHNS and CDR2 SASEGT. The CDR3 spans 14 residues. CDR3 nucleotide sequence: TGTGCCAGCAGGGGAGGACAGATTCATGAAAAACTGTTTTTT. Its translation: CASRGGQIHEKLFF.

V and J are TRBV6-6 and TRBJ2-7; no firm D call. V lost 2 bases and J 4 bases, leaving 18 bases between the germline ends. CDR3 size: 16 residues. CDR1 is MNHNY, CDR2 SVGAGI, per germline (reference sequence). For the CDR3, the DNA is TGTGCCAGCAGTTACGATATAGATGAAGTGAATTACGAGCAGTACTTC. Translation gives CASSYDIDEVNYEQYF.

The chain joins TRBV6-1 to TRBJ1-1, with D uncertain. The CDR3 loop spans 14 amino acids. CDR1 and CDR2 from the germline V gene are MNHNS and SASEGT. V was pared by 4 bases and J by 8 bases, with 17 bases between. The DNA for the CDR3 is TGTGCCAGCAGTGCAAAACCATTGCCGGCAGAAGCTTTCTTT. This sequence encodes CASSAKPLPAEAFF.